This T cell receptor beta chain was recovered during a study of identical twins listed by TCRdb under 2016. About the study as a whole: To test whether fetal clonotypes persist, the study used deep sequencing on TCR alpha and beta repertoires from monozygotic twins, unrelated adults of various ages, and cord blood. Replicate twin experiments were performed at different times using different library preparation protocols to rule out contamination.

All donors were healthy Caucasians. Three pairs of female monozygotic twins, all aged 18 to 29 years, were included in the twin cohort. RNA for TCR libraries was isolated from peripheral blood mononuclear cells. Remarks on this clonotype: It has no known antigen specificity. No much larger clone exists at a distance of one base, and base qualities are not known.

The investigation overall reported the following: Zero-insertion analyses could be partly confounded by invariant T cells such as MAIT and iNKT, although diverse VJ usage argued against such confounding for most clonotypes. Compared with coincidental sharing between unrelated individuals, out-of-frame TCR alpha sequences shared between twins had an excess of sequences with low generation probability. Excess twin sharing in beta out-of-frame sequences was weaker because fewer shared sequences lowered the signal-to-noise ratio. Fewer insertions were carried by abundant cord blood beta clonotypes, a similar but weaker trend appeared in young adult naive repertoires, and no such trend appeared in memory repertoires. Conclusions relied on cross-sectional statistical analysis, since the same donors could not be followed over many years. In monozygotic twins, recombination models systematically underestimated out-of-frame TCR alpha sharing, but the models matched the sharing seen between unrelated individuals.

To prepare the library, 5' RACE was applied. Sequencing used an Illumina HiSeq 2000. A universal primer binding site was introduced by template switching, and a unique molecular identifier was present in the final cDNA, enabling accurate counting of TCR cDNA molecules. Specific primers in the conserved constant-segment region were used to synthesize first-strand cDNA for TCR alpha and beta chains. To control for contamination, every cDNA library carried two barcodes: a SMART-Mk sample barcode plus Illumina barcodes. TruSeq adapter sequences and Illumina sample barcodes were added in two successive PCR steps. The TCR alpha and beta cDNA libraries were sequenced on the Illumina HiSeq platform using custom primers. As for the original processing: Raw reads were processed with MiGEC to extract unique molecular identifiers, and MiXCR was used to determine CDR3 positions. Recombination models were inferred per individual with the repgenHMM and IGoR tools using an EM algorithm. Shared clonotypes were analyzed with the tcR package in R, and sharing was normalized by the product of cloneset sizes. To study raw recombination without the effects of thymic and clonal selection, out-of-frame nonproductive sequences were analyzed. TCRdb reprocessing: public reads trimmed at Q25 with fastp, clones called with MiXCR, in-frame beta chains kept. Each CDR3 protein gets just one entry, which takes the most common genes and DNA from the rows behind it. The V and J calls reflect TCRdb's pipeline rather than the authors' work. Here the sample has 700,000 or so distinct CDR3 sequences; 8.6% occur a single time. The top ten clones comprise 0.98% of the sample.

The CDR3 measures 15 amino acids from cysteine to phenylalanine. Just CDR3 DNA is preserved here, 45 bases in frame from base 1. Trimmed from V: 3 bases; trimmed from J: 6 bases; junction bases lacking a gene match: 5. These data also formed part of another study, on yellow fever vaccine responses in identical twins. The second paper further reports: According to the authors, in identical twins the way T cells responded to vaccination appeared partly convergent and partly personalized. In identical twins, the study followed T cell clones that responded to the vaccine with precision.

This receptor was identified in a woman under 30 in good health. The sequenced sample consisted of PBMCs. Recombination linked TRBV12-3 or TRBV12-4 to TRBJ2-1; 10 central nucleotides agree with TRBD1. CDR3 loop: CASSFGTGAFNEQFF. The DNA sequence is as follows: TGTGCCAGCAGTTTTGGGACAGGGGCCTTCAATGAGCAGTTCTTC.